A single sample gave rise to the 16 T cell receptor beta chains below, sequenced in a study of T cell responses to AZD1222 COVID-19 vaccine. Assay: immunoSEQ multiplex PCR; the TCRdb copy retains only in-frame clones and omits some. The repertoire holds around 150,000 clones, with approximately 90% as singletons. Sequenced here: peripheral blood, sampled on day 0 of AZD1222 vaccination. The receptors originated from an adult in good health.

This chain uses TRBV3-1 (or the pseudogene TRBV3-2) with TRBJ2-3; a possible D gene is TRBD2 (5 bases). The CDR3 length is 17 residues. Per germline, CDR1 LGHDT and CDR2 YNNKEL (reference sequence). Trimming took off 4 bases at V and 1 base at J, with 18 bases between the two ends. The CDR3 sequence: CASSPSYSGAGTDTQYF. In nucleotides, the CDR3 is TGTGCCAGCAGCCCAAGTTATTCCGGAGCGGGCACAGATACGCAGTATTTT.

The chain uses TRBV15 and TRBJ1-1; D is undetermined. CDR1 is LNHNV and CDR2 is YYDKDF in the germline V gene (reference sequence). V lost 4 bases and J lost 1, with 16 bases in between. The CDR3 spans 16 residues. CDR3 region: CATSTPERSKNTEAFF. CDR3 in DNA: TGTGCCACCAGCACACCGGAGAGGTCCAAGAACACTGAAGCTTTCTTT.

V and J are TRBV30 and TRBJ1-2; 9 bases fit TRBD1. Germline V gene sequence: CDR1 GTSNPN, CDR2 SVGIG (reference sequence). With 1 base clipped from V and 6 bases from J, the junction kept 3 bases outside the gene matches. CDR3 length: 13 amino acids. The chain's CDR3 is CAWSGQGVDGYTF. The CDR3 coding sequence is TGTGCCTGGAGTGGACAGGGGGTAGATGGCTACACCTTC.

The chain links TRBV28 to TRBJ1-2, with unresolved D. Germline CDR1 MDHEN, CDR2 SYDVKM. Trimming cost V 1 base and J 2 bases, with 8 bases left between them. There are 14 residues in the CDR3. This CDR3 is CASSLSAENYGYTF. The CDR3 DNA is TGTGCCAGCAGTTTATCCGCGGAGAACTATGGCTACACCTTC.

This clone showed up just once. J is TRBJ2-3 and V is TRBV29-1; D call uncertain. Germline CDR1 SQVTM, CDR2 ANQGSEA. This CDR3 has 11 amino acids. The V end was cut by 7 bases, the J end by 3 bases, with 8 bases between. The CDR3 DNA reads as TGCAGCGCGTCAGAAACAGATACGCAGTATTTT. Its translation: CSASETDTQYF.

V is TRBV29-1 and J is TRBJ2-2; D is ambiguous. CDR1 and CDR2 from the germline V gene are SQVTM and ANQGSEA. The CDR3 extends over 15 amino acids. With 1 base removed from V and 6 bases from J, the gap between germline ends came to 15 bases. DNA of the CDR3: TGCAGCGTTGAAGGGAACACCGGTCCCTCCGGGGAGCTGTTTTTT. This sequence encodes CSVEGNTGPSGELFF.

V usage is TRBV6-5 and J usage is TRBJ2-7; 11 nucleotides match TRBD2. This CDR3 has 15 residues. Germline V gene lookup returns CDR1 MNHEY and CDR2 SVGAGI. With 0 bases clipped from V and 8 bases from J, the junction kept 6 bases outside the gene matches. CDR3 in amino acids: CASSYSGRLAGQQYF. In DNA, the CDR3 is TGTGCCAGCAGTTACTCGGGTAGACTAGCGGGGCAGCAGTACTTC.

The genes are TRBV5-1 and TRBJ1-2, with 7 bases lining up with TRBD1. The germline gives CDR1 SGHRS, CDR2 YFSETQ. J gave up 2 bases and V 4 bases, and 8 bases lay outside the gene matches. The CDR3 consists of 15 residues. CDR3 residues: CASSPGQNRNYGYTF. The CDR3 bases are TGCGCCAGCAGCCCGGGACAGAACCGCAACTATGGCTACACCTTC.

The V and J genes are TRBV20-1 and TRBJ2-7; maybe TRBD1 (6 bases). The ends were cut back, 5 bases at V and 3 bases at J, with 8 bases in the middle. Germline CDR1 is DFQATT and CDR2 is SNEGSKA (reference sequence). The CDR3 length is 11 residues. The CDR3 reads CSAGDIYEQYF. For the CDR3, the DNA is TGCAGTGCTGGGGACATCTACGAGCAGTACTTC.

This rearrangement joins TRBV5-6 to TRBJ1-6; D is unresolved. In germline, CDR1 is SGHDT, CDR2 YYEEEE. Trimming left V 4 bases short and J 6 bases short, with 20 bases between. The CDR3 has 17 residues. The CDR3 is CASSRFFARPGNSPLHF. The CDR3 nucleotides are TGTGCCAGCAGCCGTTTTTTCGCGCGGCCCGGTAATTCACCCCTCCACTTT. Drawing the rest from reference TRBV5-6 and TRBJ1-6, the complete variable domain is DAGVTQSPTHLIKTRGQQVTLRCSPKSGHDTVSWYQQALGQGPQFIFQYYEEEERQRGNFPDRFSGHQFPNYSSELNVNALLLGDSALYLCASSRFFARPGNSPLHFGNGTRLTVT.

The chain has TRBV24-1 and TRBJ1-2; 9 nucleotides agree with TRBD1. Germline V gene data show CDR1 as KGHDR and CDR2 as SFDVKD. V gave up 3 bases and J gave up 8 bases; unmatched junction bases: 9. The CDR3 is made up of 15 amino acids. The CDR3 reads CATSDPTGGSYGYTF. The CDR3 nucleotides read TGTGCCACCAGTGATCCCACAGGGGGCTCCTACGGCTACACCTTC.

This clone was seen only a few times. In DNA form, the CDR3 reads TGTGCCAGCAATTTGAAACCTCACTATGGCTACACCTTC. This codes for CASNLKPHYGYTF. The genes are TRBV6-5 and TRBJ1-2; D gene ambiguous. Germline V CDR1 and CDR2: MNHEY, SVGAGI. Trimming pared 7 bases from V and 3 bases from J, leaving 12 bases between. The CDR3 is 13 amino acids.

This chain connects TRBV19 to TRBJ2-1; D might be TRBD2 (6 bases). Germline assignment: CDR1 LNHDA and CDR2 SQIVND (reference sequence). The CDR3 has 13 amino acids. Deletions cut 6 bases from V and 10 bases from J, with 16 bases between. The CDR3 DNA sequence: TGTGCCAGTAGCCGGATGGGGACTCGGGAGCAGTTCTTC. Residues: CASSRMGTREQFF.

This clone was counted a single time. The chain employs TRBV7-8 and TRBJ1-1; a possible D gene is TRBD1 (6 bases). V dropped 5 bases and J dropped 0 bases, with 19 bases sitting between them. This CDR3 has 17 amino acids. Germline-derived CDR1 and CDR2 are SGHVS and FQNEAQ. The CDR3 DNA is TGTGCCAGCAGCGATGGCGGGGGGGCATACATGAACACTGAAGCTTTCTTT. Translating gives CASSDGGGAYMNTEAFF.

The chain joins TRBV19 to TRBJ1-4; D is undetermined. Per germline, CDR1 LNHDA and CDR2 SQIVND (reference sequence). The V end lost 5 bases, the J end lost 8 bases, and 15 bases lay between the germline ends. The CDR3 covers 14 residues. The chain's CDR3 is CASSPRRSGEKLFF. CDR3 DNA: TGTGCCAGTAGTCCGCGACGGTCCGGGGAAAAACTGTTTTTT.

V and J are TRBV19 and TRBJ2-5; D not resolved. V lost 9 bases and J 1 base, leaving 15 bases between the germline ends. Per the germline V gene, CDR1 is LNHDA and CDR2 is SQIVND (reference sequence). The CDR3 runs 14 residues. The CDR3 DNA reads as TGTGCCAGCGCCACAACGGCAGGCCAAGAGACCCAGTACTTC. Amino acid sequence: CASATTAGQETQYF.